This T cell receptor beta chain was obtained from a study of shared clonotypes between healthy human individuals (dated by TCRdb to about 2020). Regarding the study in general: Two women and three men aged 18 to 49 years were included in the cohort. To estimate repertoire size and how much clonotype sharing occurs between individuals, the study deeply sequenced the blood TCR repertoires of roughly 5 healthy adults. For each donor, three plates each were used for CD4 naive and CD4 memory, two plates were used for CD8 naive, and one plate was used for CD8 memory. Leukapheresis yielded between about 0.8 and 9.5 billion PBMCs per donor. To increase sequencing depth and limit assay-specific biases, TCR repertoire library preparation and sequencing were carried out by different laboratories using diverse techniques. General findings and caveats noted by the study authors: Based on pairwise subsampling, the degree of clonotype sharing among donors was expected to be affected by sequencing depth. Incomplete sequencing was indicated by rarefaction of sorted-subset datasets, despite the large sequencing depth. Sampling was restricted to blood, and TCR repertoires in tissues likely differ from the TCR repertoires found in blood. Higher generation probabilities were observed for clonotypes shared by all four sorted-subset donors than for non-shared clonotypes. Because the study included only a small number of donors, the genetic and exposure-history diversity represented was limited. When several donors were compared, the shared fraction of clonotypes was 5% to 6.5% for naive CD4, more than 3% for naive CD8, more than 2% for memory CD4, and under 0.5% for memory CD8. Naive subsets generally had larger estimated clonotype richness than memory subsets.

Using the deep immunoSEQ assay, TCR CDR3 regions were amplified from genomic DNA by multiplex PCR. Extracted genomic DNA from each cell subset was distributed evenly across all wells of several immunoSEQ 96-well plates, and each plate was treated as a replicate. For sorted subsets, around 0.2 ug of genomic DNA, equivalent to 25,000 to 30,000 T cell genomes, went into each replicate PCR. Purified libraries were measured with a Qubit 3.0 fluorometer, size-checked on a Bioanalyzer 2100, and measured again with the KAPA Library Quantification kit. Every immunoSEQ 96-well plate was sequenced on a separate single-read 150-cycle Illumina NextSeq 550 flow cell. Turning to the authors' computational methods: The immunoSEQ output contained only junctional sequences without quality scores, so filtering could not match that applied to full-length reads. Sequences were annotated with PyIR, a Python wrapper for IgBLAST v1.9, and V/J genes and CDR3 were assigned using IMGT germline references. Reads with weak V/J assignments (E-value above 1e-6), missing CDR3, stop codons, out-of-frame junctions, or ambiguous translated residues were removed. A V3J clonotype was defined by an identical inferred V gene, J gene, and CDR3 amino acid sequence. Percentage overlap between repertoires was calculated by dividing the number of shared unique clonotypes by the size of the smaller repertoire. RTK rarefaction, the Chao1 estimator, and Recon v2.1 estimates of unobserved clonotypes were used to assess repertoire richness. Generation probabilities were computed with OLGA for all TCRbeta clonotypes obtained by the gDNA method from several donors. TCRdb holds this immuneACCESS table with in-frame rearrangements only. Some clones are missing; in checked studies, unresolved V genes explain under half, and the rest has no known cause. That table gives V, J and clone size, and the DNA gave D and trimming. The sample table records about 2.1 million clones; around 95% of these occur just once. The ten biggest clones cover over 1.5% of the sample.

CD8 naive samples were CD45RO-negative cells positively selected for CCR7, giving a CD45RA+CCR7+ population that excluded TemRA cells. Donors were healthy HIV-negative adults with no recently reported acute infections or vaccinations. All donors were Caucasian adults living in Nashville, Tennessee, USA. Blood was collected by leukapheresis, and PBMCs were isolated by Ficoll-Histopaque density gradient centrifugation and then cryopreserved in liquid nitrogen vapor phase. Analytical flow cytometry was used to check the purity and quantity of every magnetically sorted T cell population. From each sorted fraction, genomic DNA was isolated and quantified by UV absorbance on a Nanodrop 2000c. A note on this clone: Its binding antigen is unknown. No qualities accompany the bases; no much larger clone lies one base away.

Per the germline V gene, KGHSY is the CDR1 and FQNENV is the CDR2. Trimming removed 8 bases from V and 4 bases from J, leaving 11 bases between the germline ends. There are 12 amino acids in the CDR3, from cysteine to phenylalanine inclusive. Left in the record is the CDR3 DNA by itself, 36 bases read in frame from the first base. The TCR originated in a man aged 18 to 29 in good health. Some clones in this sample may be carry-over from other donors' samples. Sequenced sample: naive CD8+ T cells from PBMCs. The cell subset or site label, as the study defines it: CD45RA+CCR7+. The rearrangement combines TRBV16 with TRBJ1-1, with the identity of the D gene unclear. The CDR3 protein is CASGFDLTEAFF. The nucleotide sequence is TGTGCCAGCGGATTTGATCTCACTGAAGCTTTCTTT.